The T cell receptor beta chain described here comes from a study of T-cell reconstitution after alpha-beta-depleted transplantation in children. The CDR3 is made up of 15 amino acids. V shed 4 bases and J shed 2 bases, with 12 bases lying between them. Germline V gene sequence: CDR1 MNHEY, CDR2 SVGEGT. A library of TCRbeta sequences, prepared with unique molecular identifiers, was generated. MiXCR, run by TCRdb on the PCR reads, gives a single entry per CDR3 protein. The table lists some 200,000 distinct CDR3 sequences, approximately 9.8% of them singletons. Sequences were derived from PBMCs from the stem cell graft donor, sampled from the stem cell graft. This receptor was identified in a human donor who donated a stem cell graft to a child with SCID. The chain combines TRBV6-2 or TRBV6-3 with TRBJ1-5; D unresolved. The CDR3 is CASSWEAGRNQPQHF. In nucleotides, the CDR3 is TGTGCCAGCAGTTGGGAGGCAGGTCGCAATCAGCCCCAGCATTTT.